This T cell receptor beta chain originates from a study of blood T cell repertoires in COVID-19. Study at large: Spain, Italy and the United States supplied samples that represented acute and convalescent COVID-19.

V was clipped by 0 bases and J by 9 bases; unmatched bases: 6. CDR1 LGHDT and CDR2 YNNKEL come from the germline V gene (reference sequence). The CDR3 is made up of 15 amino acids. This clone was observed a handful of times. Only in-frame clones appear in the TCRdb table, and some are missing; sequencing was by immunoSEQ multiplex PCR. The sample yields 70,000 or so clones, roughly 71% seen once. The rearrangement links TRBV3-1 (or the pseudogene TRBV3-2) to TRBJ2-1, with 9 bases lining up with TRBD2. Sequenced input: peripheral blood. This sequence was found in a man aged 60 to 75 with COVID-19, enrolled during active disease. CDR3 sequence: CASSQEGGGASEQFF. In DNA form, the CDR3 reads TGTGCCAGCAGCCAAGAGGGCGGGGGGGCCAGTGAGCAGTTCTTC.